This T cell receptor (beta chain) comes out of a study of blood T cell repertoires in COVID-19. CDR1 and CDR2 (germline): MNHEY, SVGAGI. The CDR3 sequence is 14 residues long. Trimming shortened V by 6 bases and J by 3 bases, and 12 bases separated the two germline ends. Original methodology: Amplification of reference gene primers was used by the study to estimate nucleated cell counts. Generated by immunoSEQ multiplex PCR, the TCRdb table keeps only in-frame clones and is missing some. V and J calls plus clone size are reproduced from that table; the DNA served to infer D and trimming. Counted here are about 99,000 clones, around 90% occurring once; the ten biggest clones make up approximately 17%.

This sequence originates from an elderly woman in a cohort sampled during active COVID-19. V and J are TRBV6-5 and TRBJ1-5; D possibly corresponds to TRBD1 (6 bases). The sample comprised peripheral blood. The CDR3 DNA reads as TGTGCCAGCAGCCTACAGGGTTACAATCAGCCCCAGCATTTT. This codes for CASSLQGYNQPQHF.